This T cell receptor beta chain was captured by sequencing in a study of blood T cell repertoires in COVID-19. On the study more broadly: Samples of COVID-19 (acute and convalescent) were obtained from the United States, Italy and Spain.

Method: immunoSEQ multiplex PCR; TCRdb's copy keeps in-frame clones and lacks some. The sample holds around 140,000 clones; about 80% are singletons and the top ten take 3% to 4%. The length of the CDR3 is 11 residues. V was cut by 4 bases and J by 9 bases, with 8 bases left in between. Germline CDR1 reads LNHDA; CDR2 reads SQIVND (reference sequence). This chain uses TRBV19 with TRBJ2-3; tentatively, D is TRBD2 (5 bases). This receptor was identified in a middle-aged man in a cohort exposed to, infected with or recovered from COVID-19 (not recorded which). The sequencing input was PBMCs or T cells enriched from blood (not recorded which). CDR3 DNA sequence: TGTGCCAGTAGTACTAGCAACACGCAGTATTTT. It yields the protein CASSTSNTQYF.